These 16 T cell receptor beta chains were sequenced from one sample in a study of blood T cell repertoires in COVID-19 (dated by TCRdb to 2018 to 2020). Library creation used the immunoSEQ multiplex PCR assay. This immuneACCESS table, as held by TCRdb, lists in-frame sequences with V and J called but not all clones. Of the missing ones, under half trace to an unresolved V gene in checked studies; the others have no known cause. This sample comprises some 270,000 clones, approximately 85% of them detected only once. Jointly, the top ten make up about 4.1% of the sample. Sample: PBMCs or T cells enriched from blood (not recorded which). The receptors were sampled from a woman in her 30s who had recovered from COVID-19.

This chain uses TRBV5-6 with TRBJ1-5; no reliable D call. Trimming stripped 0 bases from V and 1 base from J, with 8 bases between. The CDR3 totals 15 residues. Germline values: CDR1 SGHDT, CDR2 YYEEEE. CDR3 sequence: CASSLGRGSNQPQHF. The CDR3, as DNA: TGTGCCAGCAGCTTGGGAAGAGGGAGCAATCAGCCCCAGCATTTT.

This clone was counted a single time. The rearrangement links TRBV30 to TRBJ1-1; the D gene is possibly TRBD1 (6 bases). Germline V lookup: CDR1 GTSNPN, CDR2 SVGIG (reference sequence). The CDR3 contains 12 residues. Here the CDR3 DNA reads TGTACCCTGGGACACCTGAACACTGAAGCTTTCTTT. Amino acid sequence: CTLGHLNTEAFF.

J is TRBJ2-1 and V is TRBV5-1; 9 positions agree with TRBD2. J lost 5 bases, V lost 4 bases, and 7 bases had no gene match. Per germline, CDR1 SGHRS and CDR2 YFSETQ. The CDR3 extends over 15 amino acids. For the CDR3, the DNA is TGCGCCAGCAGCGGGGGACTAGCCGCTAACAATGAGCAGTTCTTC. Amino acid sequence: CASSGGLAANNEQFF. Together with reference TRBV5-1 and TRBJ2-1, the CDR3 gives the full variable domain: KAGVTQTPRYLIKTRGQQVTLSCSPISGHRSVSWYQQTPGQGLQFLFEYFSETQRNKGNFPGRFSGRQFSNSRSEMNVSTLELGDSALYLCASSGGLAANNEQFFGPGTRLTVL.

The chain uses TRBV28 and TRBJ2-3; tentatively, D is TRBD1 (5 bases). Trimming cost V 4 bases and J 3 bases, with 17 bases left between them. CDR1 is MDHEN and CDR2 is SYDVKM in the germline V gene. This CDR3 contains 16 residues. CDR3 in amino acids: CASSSSTTRQTDTQYF. CDR3 coding DNA: TGTGCCAGCAGTTCGTCGACAACACGACAGACAGATACGCAGTATTTT.

As regards this clone: The sample has other DNA sequences that encode this CDR3 too. V usage is TRBV28 and J usage is TRBJ1-5; 9 nucleotides line up with TRBD1. V trimming: 1 base; J trimming: 6 bases; junction bases outside the gene matches: 4. CDR3 length equals 15 residues. Germline assignment: CDR1 MDHEN and CDR2 SYDVKM. CDR3 region: CASSLLGTGSQPQHF. DNA of the CDR3: TGTGCCAGCAGTTTATTAGGGACAGGGAGTCAGCCCCAGCATTTT.

The genes are TRBV5-4 and TRBJ1-1; 7 positions match TRBD1. Germline CDR1 reads SGHNT; CDR2 reads YYREEE (reference sequence). Trimming removed 4 bases from V and 0 bases from J; junction bases left unmatched: 15. The CDR3 loop spans 18 amino acids. CDR3 DNA: TGTGCCAGCAGCCTTATTATTATGTCCAGGGGGATGAACACTGAAGCTTTCTTT. Its protein is CASSLIIMSRGMNTEAFF.

The chain is built from TRBV12-3 or TRBV12-4 and TRBJ1-1; 7 positions agree with TRBD1. Trimming cost V 7 bases and J 4 bases; bases outside gene matches: 6. The CDR3 contains 13 residues. The CDR3 sequence: CASNTGVGTEAFF. Written as DNA, the CDR3 is TGTGCCAGCAATACAGGGGTGGGCACTGAAGCTTTCTTT.

V usage is TRBV5-6 and J usage is TRBJ1-6; TRBD1 aligns across 7 bases. Germline values: CDR1 SGHDT, CDR2 YYEEEE. Germline trimming cut 6 bases from V and 9 bases from J; bases unmatched to any gene: 12. This CDR3 region has 15 residues. CDR3 nucleotide sequence: TGTGCCAGCACCAGGACAGGAAAAGGGGTTTCACCCCTCCACTTT. It specifies CASTRTGKGVSPLHF.

This clone was observed once. This sequence joins TRBV18 and TRBJ2-5, with D possibly being TRBD1 (7 bases). Trimming shortened V by 0 bases and J by 6 bases, and 20 bases separated the two germline ends. Germline lookup yields CDR1 KGHSH and CDR2 LQKENI. The length of the CDR3 is 17 residues. For the CDR3, the DNA is TGTGCCAGCTCACCACCCTATGGGACAGCTGGGAGGAAGACCCAGTACTTC. Protein product: CASSPPYGTAGRKTQYF.

The chain has TRBV29-1 and TRBJ1-6, with D unclear. Trimming removed 7 bases at V and 7 bases at J, with 17 bases between. This CDR3 comprises 14 residues. Looked up from germline, CDR1 is SQVTM and CDR2 is ANQGSEA. For the CDR3, the DNA is TGCAGCGCTGGAGAGTGGGGAGGCAATTCACCCCTCCACTTT. This codes for CSAGEWGGNSPLHF.

This clone was seen only once. CDR3 in amino acids: CASSLLPRENSYEQYF. DNA for the CDR3: TGTGCCAGCAGTCTCCTGCCGCGGGAGAACTCCTACGAGCAGTACTTC. This sequence joins TRBV28 and TRBJ2-7; TRBD2 aligns across 7 bases. This CDR3 comprises 16 residues. V was pared by 5 bases and J by 0 bases, with 10 bases of the junction left unmatched. From germline, CDR1 is MDHEN and CDR2 SYDVKM.

This clone was counted a single time. The chain joins TRBV19 to TRBJ1-6; TRBD1 might be the D (5 bases). The CDR3 runs to 17 residues. Per germline, CDR1 LNHDA and CDR2 SQIVND (reference sequence). Trimming shortened V by 7 bases and J by 0 bases, and 16 bases separated the two germline ends. The CDR3 loop reads CASTPGGSFSYNSPLHF. CDR3 coding DNA: TGTGCCAGTACGCCCGGGGGTAGCTTCTCCTATAATTCACCCCTCCACTTT.

The chain employs TRBV28 and TRBJ2-3; 9 bases agree with TRBD2. CDR3 size: 15 residues. Germline V gives CDR1 MDHEN, CDR2 SYDVKM. The V gene end was trimmed by 2 bases and the J gene end by 6 bases; junction bases not matched to a gene: 6. CDR3 amino acids: CASSLAGGQRDTQYF. Here the CDR3 DNA reads TGTGCCAGCAGTTTAGCGGGGGGGCAACGGGATACGCAGTATTTT.

The J gene is TRBJ2-3, the V gene TRBV3-1 (or the pseudogene TRBV3-2); TRBD1 might be the D (6 bases). CDR1 and CDR2 (germline): LGHDT, YNNKEL (reference sequence). The length of the CDR3 is 15 residues. V lost 0 bases and J 8 bases, leaving 15 bases between the germline ends. The CDR3 loop is CASSQDVGAFGTQYF. In DNA form, the CDR3 reads TGTGCCAGCAGCCAAGACGTGGGGGCGTTCGGTACGCAGTATTTT.

The V gene is TRBV5-8, the J gene TRBJ2-1; 8 bases match TRBD1. Per the germline V gene, CDR1 is SGHTS and CDR2 is YDEGEE. The CDR3 totals 16 residues. The trim removed 4 bases at V and 1 base at J, leaving 7 bases unmatched. CDR3: CASSQGTGGSYNEQFF. CDR3 sequence (DNA): TGTGCCAGCAGCCAAGGGACAGGAGGGTCCTACAATGAGCAGTTCTTC.

The chain couples TRBV11-2 to TRBJ2-7; D may be TRBD1 (5 bases). Looked up from germline, CDR1 is SGHAT and CDR2 is FQNNGV. V lost 5 bases and J 2 bases, leaving 22 bases between the germline ends. The CDR3 totals 17 residues. Here the CDR3 reads CASSQPWGPQLPYEQYF. DNA for the CDR3: TGTGCCAGCAGCCAACCCTGGGGCCCTCAGCTGCCCTACGAGCAGTACTTC.